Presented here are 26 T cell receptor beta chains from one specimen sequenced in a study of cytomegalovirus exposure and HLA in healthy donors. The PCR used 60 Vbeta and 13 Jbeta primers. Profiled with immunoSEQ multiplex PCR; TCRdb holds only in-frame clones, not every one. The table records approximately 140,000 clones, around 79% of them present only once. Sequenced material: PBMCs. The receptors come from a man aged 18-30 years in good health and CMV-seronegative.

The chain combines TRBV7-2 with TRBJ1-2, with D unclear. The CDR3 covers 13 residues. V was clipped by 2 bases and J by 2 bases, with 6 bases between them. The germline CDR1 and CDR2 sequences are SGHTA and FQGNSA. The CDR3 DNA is TGTGCCAGCAGCTTATACAGCAACTATGGCTACACCTTC. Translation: CASSLYSNYGYTF.

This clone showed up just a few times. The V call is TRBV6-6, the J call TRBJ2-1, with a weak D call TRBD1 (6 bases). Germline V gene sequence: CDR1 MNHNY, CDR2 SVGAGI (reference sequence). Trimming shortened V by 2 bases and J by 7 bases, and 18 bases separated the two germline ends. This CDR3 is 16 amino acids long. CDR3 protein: CASSYSHGQGKNEQFF. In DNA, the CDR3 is TGTGCCAGCAGTTACAGCCACGGGCAGGGGAAAAATGAGCAGTTCTTC.

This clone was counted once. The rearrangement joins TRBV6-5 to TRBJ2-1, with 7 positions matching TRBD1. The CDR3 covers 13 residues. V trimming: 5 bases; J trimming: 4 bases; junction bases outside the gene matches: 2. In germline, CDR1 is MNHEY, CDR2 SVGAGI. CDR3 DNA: TGTGCCAGCAGTGGGGGACAGTACAATGAGCAGTTCTTC. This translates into CASSGGQYNEQFF.

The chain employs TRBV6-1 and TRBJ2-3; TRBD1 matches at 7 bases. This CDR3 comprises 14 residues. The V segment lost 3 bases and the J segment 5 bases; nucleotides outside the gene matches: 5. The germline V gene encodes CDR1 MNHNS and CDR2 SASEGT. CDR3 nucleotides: TGTGCCAGCAGTGACTTACAGGGGAAAGATACGCAGTATTTT. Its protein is CASSDLQGKDTQYF.

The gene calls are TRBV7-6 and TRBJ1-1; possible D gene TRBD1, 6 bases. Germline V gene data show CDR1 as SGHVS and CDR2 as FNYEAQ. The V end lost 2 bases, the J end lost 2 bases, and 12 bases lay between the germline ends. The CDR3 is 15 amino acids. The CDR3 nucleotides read TGTGCCAGCAGCTTATGGGGGGGGACAAACACTGAAGCTTTCTTT. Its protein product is CASSLWGGTNTEAFF.

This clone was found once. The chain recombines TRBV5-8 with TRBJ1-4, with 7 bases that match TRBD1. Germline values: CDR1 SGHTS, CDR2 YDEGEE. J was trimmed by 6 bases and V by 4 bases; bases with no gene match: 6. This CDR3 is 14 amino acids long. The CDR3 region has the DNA TGTGCCAGCAGCCTGGGACAGCAATATGAAAAACTGTTTTTT. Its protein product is CASSLGQQYEKLFF.

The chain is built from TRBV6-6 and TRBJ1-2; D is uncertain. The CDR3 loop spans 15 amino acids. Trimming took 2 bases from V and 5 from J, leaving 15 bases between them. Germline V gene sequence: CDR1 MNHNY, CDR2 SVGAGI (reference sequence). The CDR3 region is CASSYDFLASYGYTF. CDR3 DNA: TGTGCCAGCAGTTACGATTTTCTAGCCTCATATGGCTACACCTTC.

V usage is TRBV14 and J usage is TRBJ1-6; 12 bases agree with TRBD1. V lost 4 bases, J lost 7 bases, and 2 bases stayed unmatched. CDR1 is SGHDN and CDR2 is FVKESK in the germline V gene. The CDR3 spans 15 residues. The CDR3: CASSLGQGANSPLHF. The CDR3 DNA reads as TGTGCCAGCAGCCTGGGACAGGGGGCAAATTCACCCCTCCACTTT.

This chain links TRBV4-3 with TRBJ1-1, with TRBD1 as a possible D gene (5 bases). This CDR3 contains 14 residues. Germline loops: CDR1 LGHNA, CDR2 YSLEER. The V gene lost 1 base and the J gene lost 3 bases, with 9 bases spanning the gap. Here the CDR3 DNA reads TGCGCCAGCAGCCAAGGCTTCAGGGACACTGAAGCTTTCTTT. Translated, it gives CASSQGFRDTEAFF.

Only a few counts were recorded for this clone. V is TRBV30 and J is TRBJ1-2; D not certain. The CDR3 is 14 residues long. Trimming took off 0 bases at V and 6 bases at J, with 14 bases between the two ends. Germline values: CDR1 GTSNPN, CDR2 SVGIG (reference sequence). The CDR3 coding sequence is TGTGCCTGGAGTGTACCAACAGTCTCCGATGGCTACACCTTC. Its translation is CAWSVPTVSDGYTF.

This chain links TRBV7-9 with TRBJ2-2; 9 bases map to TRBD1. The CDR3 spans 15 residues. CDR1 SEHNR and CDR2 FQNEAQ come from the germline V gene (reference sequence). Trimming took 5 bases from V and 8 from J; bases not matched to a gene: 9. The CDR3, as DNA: TGTGCCAGCAGCCGGGGACAGGGCGCGAGGGGGGAGCTGTTTTTT. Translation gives CASSRGQGARGELFF.

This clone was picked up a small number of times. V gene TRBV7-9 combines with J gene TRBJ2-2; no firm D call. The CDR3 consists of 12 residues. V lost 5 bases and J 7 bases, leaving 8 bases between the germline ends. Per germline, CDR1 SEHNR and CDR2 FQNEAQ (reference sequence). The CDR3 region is CASSGGVGELFF. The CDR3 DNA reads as TGTGCCAGCAGCGGCGGTGTCGGGGAGCTGTTTTTT.

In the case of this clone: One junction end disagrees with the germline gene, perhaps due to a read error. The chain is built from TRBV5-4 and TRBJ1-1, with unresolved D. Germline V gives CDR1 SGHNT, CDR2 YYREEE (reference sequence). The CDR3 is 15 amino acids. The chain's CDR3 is CANSLKRELVTEAFF. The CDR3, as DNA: TGTGCCAACAGCTTGAAAAGGGAGCTAGTCACTGAAGCTTTCTTT. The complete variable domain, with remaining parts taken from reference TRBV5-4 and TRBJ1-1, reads ETGVTQSPTHLIKTRGQQVTLRCSSQSGHNTVSWYQQALGQGPQFIFQYYREEENGRGNFPPRFSGLQFPNYSSELNVNALELDDSALYLCANSLKRELVTEAFFGQGTRLTVV.

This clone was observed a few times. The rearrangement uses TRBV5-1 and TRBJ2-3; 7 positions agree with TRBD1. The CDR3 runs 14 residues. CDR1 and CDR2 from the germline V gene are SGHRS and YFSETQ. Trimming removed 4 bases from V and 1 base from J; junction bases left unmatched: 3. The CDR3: CASSIGQGTDTQYF. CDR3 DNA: TGCGCCAGCAGCATCGGACAGGGCACAGATACGCAGTATTTT. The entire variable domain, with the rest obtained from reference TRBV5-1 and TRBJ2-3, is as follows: KAGVTQTPRYLIKTRGQQVTLSCSPISGHRSVSWYQQTPGQGLQFLFEYFSETQRNKGNFPGRFSGRQFSNSRSEMNVSTLELGDSALYLCASSIGQGTDTQYFGPGTRLTVL.

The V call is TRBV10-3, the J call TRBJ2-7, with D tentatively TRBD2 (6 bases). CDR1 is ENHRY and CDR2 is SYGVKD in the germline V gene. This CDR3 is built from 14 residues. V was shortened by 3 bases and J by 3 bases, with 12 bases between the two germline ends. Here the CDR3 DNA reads TGTGCCATCAGTGACCCGGGAGCCTTCTACGAGCAGTACTTC. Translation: CAISDPGAFYEQYF.

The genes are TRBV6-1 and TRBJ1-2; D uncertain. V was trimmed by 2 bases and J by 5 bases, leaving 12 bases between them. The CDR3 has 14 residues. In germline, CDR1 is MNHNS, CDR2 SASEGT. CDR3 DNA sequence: TGTGCCAGCAGTGAAAGCCGGCGGTTTTATGGCTACACCTTC. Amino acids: CASSESRRFYGYTF.

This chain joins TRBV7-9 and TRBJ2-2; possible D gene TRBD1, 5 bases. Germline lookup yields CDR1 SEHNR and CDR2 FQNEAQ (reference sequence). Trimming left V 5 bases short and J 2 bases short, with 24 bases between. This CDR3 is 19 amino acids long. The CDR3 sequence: CASSGNSEGNRLNTGELFF. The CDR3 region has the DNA TGTGCCAGCAGCGGTAATAGTGAAGGGAACAGGCTTAACACCGGGGAGCTGTTTTTT.

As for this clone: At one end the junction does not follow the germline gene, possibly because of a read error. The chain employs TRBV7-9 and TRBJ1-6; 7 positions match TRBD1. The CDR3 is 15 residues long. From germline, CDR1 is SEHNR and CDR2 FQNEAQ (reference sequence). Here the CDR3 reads CSSSLAGGYNSPLHF. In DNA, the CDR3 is TGTTCCAGCAGCTTAGCAGGGGGTTATAATTCACCCCTCCACTTT. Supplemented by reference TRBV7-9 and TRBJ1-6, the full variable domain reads DTGVSQNPRHKITKRGQNVTFRCDPISEHNRLYWYRQTLGQGPEFLTYFQNEAQLEKSRLLSDRFSAERPKGSFSTLEIQRTEQGDSAMYLCSSSLAGGYNSPLHFGNGTRLTVT.

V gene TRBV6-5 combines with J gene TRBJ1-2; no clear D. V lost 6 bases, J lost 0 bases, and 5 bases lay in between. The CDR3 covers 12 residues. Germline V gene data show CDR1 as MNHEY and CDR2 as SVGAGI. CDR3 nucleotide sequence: TGTGCCAGCAGAACAACTAACTATGGCTACACCTTC. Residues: CASRTTNYGYTF.

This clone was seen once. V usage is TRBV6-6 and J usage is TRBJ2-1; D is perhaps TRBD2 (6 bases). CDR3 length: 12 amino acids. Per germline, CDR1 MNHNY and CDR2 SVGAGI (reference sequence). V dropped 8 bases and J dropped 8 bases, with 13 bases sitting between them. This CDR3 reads CASLRRRDEQFF. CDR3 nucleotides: TGTGCCAGCCTACGCCGGAGGGATGAGCAGTTCTTC.

As DNA, the CDR3 is TGCGCCAGCAGCCCCCGGCAGGGGGCTTACAATGAGCAGTTCTTC. It translates to CASSPRQGAYNEQFF. The gene calls are TRBV5-1 and TRBJ2-1; 8 positions match TRBD1. This CDR3 spans 15 amino acids. V was pared by 4 bases and J by 4 bases, with 7 bases of the junction left unmatched. The V gene's germline CDR1 is SGHRS and CDR2 YFSETQ.

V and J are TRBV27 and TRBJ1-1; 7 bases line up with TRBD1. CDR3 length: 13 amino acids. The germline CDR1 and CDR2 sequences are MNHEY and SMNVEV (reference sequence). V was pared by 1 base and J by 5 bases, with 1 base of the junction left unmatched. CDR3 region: CASSLYRGTEAFF. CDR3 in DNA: TGTGCCAGCAGTTTATACAGGGGAACTGAAGCTTTCTTT.

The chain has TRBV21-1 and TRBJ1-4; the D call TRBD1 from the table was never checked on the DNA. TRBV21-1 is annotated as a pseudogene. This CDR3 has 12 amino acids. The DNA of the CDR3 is TGTGCCAGCACAGGGGGGAGGGAAAAACTGTTTTTT. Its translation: CASTGGREKLFF.

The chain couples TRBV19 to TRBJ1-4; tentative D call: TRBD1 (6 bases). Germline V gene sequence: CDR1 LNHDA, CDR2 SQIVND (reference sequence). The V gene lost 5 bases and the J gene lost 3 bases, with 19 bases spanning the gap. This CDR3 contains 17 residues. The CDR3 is CASSSQGHRAPNEKLFF. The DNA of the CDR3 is TGTGCCAGTAGTTCCCAAGGCCACAGGGCTCCTAATGAAAAACTGTTTTTT. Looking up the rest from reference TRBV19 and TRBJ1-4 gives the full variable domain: DGGITQSPKYLFRKEGQNVTLSCEQNLNHDAMYWYRQDPGQGLRLIYYSQIVNDFQKGDIAEGYSVSREKKESFPLTVTSAQKNPTAFYLCASSSQGHRAPNEKLFFGSGTQLSVL.

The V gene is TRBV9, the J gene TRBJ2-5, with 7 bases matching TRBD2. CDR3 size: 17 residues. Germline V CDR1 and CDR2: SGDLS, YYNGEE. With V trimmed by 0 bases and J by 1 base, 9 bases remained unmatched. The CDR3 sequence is CASSVDPAGLLQETQYF. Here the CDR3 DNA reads TGTGCCAGCAGCGTAGATCCAGCGGGGCTCCTCCAAGAGACCCAGTACTTC.

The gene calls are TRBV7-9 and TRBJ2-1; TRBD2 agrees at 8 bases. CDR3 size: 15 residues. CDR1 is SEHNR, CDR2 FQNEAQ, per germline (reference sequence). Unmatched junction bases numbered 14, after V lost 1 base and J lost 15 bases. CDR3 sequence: CASSLGASGPLSGFF. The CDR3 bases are TGTGCCAGCAGCTTAGGGGCTAGCGGGCCTCTAAGTGGGTTCTTC.